This record looks at one T cell receptor beta chain sequence and its context. What it recognizes is unknown. This CDR3 has 12 residues. After removal of 3 bases from V and 9 bases from J, the junction contained 4 bases not matched to a gene. These data are taken from a study of T cell responses to AZD1222 COVID-19 vaccine. General observations from the study: In all cases, repertoires were sampled only after the peak T cell response. Donors, mostly white British, included more females; clonal diversity was possibly underestimated. Across the whole spike, CD4 TCRs peaked at regions 160-218 and 743-854. Spike-specific TCR breadth and depth both grew after two AZD1222 doses.

The assay was immunoSEQ multiplex PCR, and TCRdb's table has in-frame clones only and misses some. This table has roughly 160,000 clones, 85% to 95% appearing once. The clonotype comes from an adult in good health. The rearrangement uses TRBV12-3 or TRBV12-4 and TRBJ2-7; TRBD1 matches 8 bases. The specimen was peripheral blood, collected on day 0 of AZD1222 vaccination. CDR3 in amino acids: CASSLGQAGQYF. Written as DNA, the CDR3 is TGTGCCAGCAGTTTGGGACAGGCCGGGCAGTACTTC.